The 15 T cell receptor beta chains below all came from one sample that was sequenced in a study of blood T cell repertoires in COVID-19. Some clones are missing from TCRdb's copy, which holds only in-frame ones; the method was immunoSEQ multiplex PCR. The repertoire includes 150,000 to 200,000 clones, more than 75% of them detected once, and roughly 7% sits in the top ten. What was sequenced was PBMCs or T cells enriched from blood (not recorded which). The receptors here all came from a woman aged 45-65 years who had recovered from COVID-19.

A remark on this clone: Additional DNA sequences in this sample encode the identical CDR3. The CDR3 nucleotides are TGTGCCAGCAGCGTTACTCCGGGACAGAAGAACACTGAAGCTTTCTTT. This codes for CASSVTPGQKNTEAFF. The chain links TRBV9 to TRBJ1-1, with 7 bases aligning to TRBD1. Germline V gives CDR1 SGDLS, CDR2 YYNGEE. The CDR3 sequence is 16 residues long. V lost 2 bases to trimming and J lost 1 base; unmatched junction nucleotides: 8.

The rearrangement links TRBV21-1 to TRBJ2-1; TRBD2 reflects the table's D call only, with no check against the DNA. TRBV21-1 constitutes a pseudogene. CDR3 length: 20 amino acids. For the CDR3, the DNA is TGTGCCAGCAGCAAAGCGCTTTTTTGGGTAGCGGGAGAGATAGTGGATGAGCAGTTCTTC. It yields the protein CASSKALFWVAGEIVDEQFF.

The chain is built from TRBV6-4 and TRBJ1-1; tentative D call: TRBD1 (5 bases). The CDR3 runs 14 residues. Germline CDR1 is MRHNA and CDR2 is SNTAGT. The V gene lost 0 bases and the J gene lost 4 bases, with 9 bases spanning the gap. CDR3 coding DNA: TGTGCCAGCAGTGACTCGATAGGGGCCACTGAAGCTTTCTTT. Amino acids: CASSDSIGATEAFF.

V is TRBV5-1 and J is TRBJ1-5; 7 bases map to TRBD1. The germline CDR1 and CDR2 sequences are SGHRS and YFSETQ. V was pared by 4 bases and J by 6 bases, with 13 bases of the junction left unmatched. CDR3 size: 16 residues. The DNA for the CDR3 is TGCGCCAGCAGCGAGACCGGGACCGCAGGGGGTCAGCCCCAGCATTTT. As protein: CASSETGTAGGQPQHF.

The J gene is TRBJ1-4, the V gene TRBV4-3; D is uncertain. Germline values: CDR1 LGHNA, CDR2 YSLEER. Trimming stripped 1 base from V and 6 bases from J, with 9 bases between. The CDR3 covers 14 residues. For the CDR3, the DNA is TGCGCCAGCAGCCAAGGGTACCAGGATGAAAAACTGTTTTTT. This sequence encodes CASSQGYQDEKLFF.

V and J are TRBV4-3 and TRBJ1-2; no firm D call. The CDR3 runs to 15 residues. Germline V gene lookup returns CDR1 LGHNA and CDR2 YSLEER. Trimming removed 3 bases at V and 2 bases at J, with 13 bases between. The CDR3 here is CASSHDTAGNYGYTF. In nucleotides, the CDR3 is TGCGCCAGCAGCCACGACACAGCTGGGAACTATGGCTACACCTTC.

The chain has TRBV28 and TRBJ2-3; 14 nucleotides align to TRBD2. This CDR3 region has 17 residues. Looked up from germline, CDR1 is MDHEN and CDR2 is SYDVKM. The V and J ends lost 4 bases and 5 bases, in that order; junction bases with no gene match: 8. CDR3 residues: CASSSWGLAGEIDTQYF. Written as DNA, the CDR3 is TGTGCCAGCAGTTCCTGGGGACTAGCGGGAGAGATAGATACGCAGTATTTT. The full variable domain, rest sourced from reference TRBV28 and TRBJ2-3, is DVKVTQSSRYLVKRTGEKVFLECVQDMDHENMFWYRQDPGLGLRLIYFSYDVKMKEKGDIPEGYSVSREKKERFSLILESASTNQTSMYLCASSSWGLAGEIDTQYFGPGTRLTVL.

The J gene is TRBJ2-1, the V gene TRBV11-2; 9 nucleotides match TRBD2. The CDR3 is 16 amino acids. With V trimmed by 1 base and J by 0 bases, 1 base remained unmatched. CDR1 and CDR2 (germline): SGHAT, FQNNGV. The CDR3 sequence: CASSLVREGSYNEQFF. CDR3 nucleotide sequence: TGTGCCAGCAGCTTAGTGCGGGAGGGCTCCTACAATGAGCAGTTCTTC. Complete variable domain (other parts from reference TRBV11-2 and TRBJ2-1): EAGVAQSPRYKIIEKRQSVAFWCNPISGHATLYWYQQILGQGPKLLIQFQNNGVVDDSQLPKDRFSAERLKGVDSTLKIQPAKLEDSAVYLCASSLVREGSYNEQFFGPGTRLTVL.

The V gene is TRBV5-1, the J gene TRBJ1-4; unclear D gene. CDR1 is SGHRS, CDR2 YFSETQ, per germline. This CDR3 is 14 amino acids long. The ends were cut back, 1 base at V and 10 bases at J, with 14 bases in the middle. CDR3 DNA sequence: TGCGCCAGCAGCTTGTTTCCGGGAGTAAGAAAACTGTTTTTT. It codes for CASSLFPGVRKLFF.

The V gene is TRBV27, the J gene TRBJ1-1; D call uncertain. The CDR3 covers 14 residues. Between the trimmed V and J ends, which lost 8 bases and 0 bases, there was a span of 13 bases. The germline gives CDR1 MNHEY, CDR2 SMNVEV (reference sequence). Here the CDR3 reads CASGRGRMNTEAFF. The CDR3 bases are TGTGCCAGCGGTCGGGGTAGAATGAACACTGAAGCTTTCTTT.

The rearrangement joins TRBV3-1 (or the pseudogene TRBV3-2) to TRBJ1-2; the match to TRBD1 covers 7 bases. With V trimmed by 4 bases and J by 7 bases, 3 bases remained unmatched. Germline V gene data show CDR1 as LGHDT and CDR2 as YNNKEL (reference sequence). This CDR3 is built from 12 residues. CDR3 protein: CASSPNRGGYTF. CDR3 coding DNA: TGTGCCAGCAGCCCAAACAGGGGTGGCTACACCTTC.

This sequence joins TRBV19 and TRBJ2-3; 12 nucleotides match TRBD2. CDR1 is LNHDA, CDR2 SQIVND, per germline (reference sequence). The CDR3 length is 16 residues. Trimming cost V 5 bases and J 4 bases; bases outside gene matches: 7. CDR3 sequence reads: CASSAPTSGSPDTQYF. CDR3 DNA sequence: TGTGCCAGTAGTGCCCCGACTAGCGGGAGCCCAGATACGCAGTATTTT.

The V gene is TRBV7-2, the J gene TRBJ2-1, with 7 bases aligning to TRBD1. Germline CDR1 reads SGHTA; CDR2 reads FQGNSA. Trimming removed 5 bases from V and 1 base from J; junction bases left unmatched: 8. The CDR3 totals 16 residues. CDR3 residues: CASSPNRGQSYNEQFF. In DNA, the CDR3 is TGTGCCAGCAGCCCCAACAGGGGACAATCCTACAATGAGCAGTTCTTC. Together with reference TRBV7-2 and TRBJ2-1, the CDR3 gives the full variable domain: GAGVSQSPSNKVTEKGKDVELRCDPISGHTALYWYRQSLGQGLEFLIYFQGNSAPDKSGLPSDRFSAERTGGSVSTLTIQRTQQEDSAVYLCASSPNRGQSYNEQFFGPGTRLTVL.

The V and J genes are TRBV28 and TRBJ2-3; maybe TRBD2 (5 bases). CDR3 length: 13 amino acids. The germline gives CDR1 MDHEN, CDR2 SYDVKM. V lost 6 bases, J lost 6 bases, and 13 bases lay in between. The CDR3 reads CASSPGLSDTQYF. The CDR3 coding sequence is TGTGCCAGCAGCCCCGGACTGTCCGATACGCAGTATTTT.

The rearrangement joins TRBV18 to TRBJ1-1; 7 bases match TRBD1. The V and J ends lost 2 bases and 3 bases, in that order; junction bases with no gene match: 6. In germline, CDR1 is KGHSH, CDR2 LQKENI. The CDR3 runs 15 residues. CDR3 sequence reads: CASSPMTGKHTEAFF. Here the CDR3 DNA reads TGTGCCAGCTCACCAATGACAGGGAAACACACTGAAGCTTTCTTT.